The 22 T cell receptor beta chains below come from one sample, sequenced in a study of blood T cell repertoires in COVID-19. TCRdb's table, derived via immunoSEQ multiplex PCR, lists solely in-frame clones and lacks some. This sample has 120,000 to 150,000 clones; approximately 81% occur once, and the top ten carry about 2.6%. Specimen: peripheral blood. The source of these receptors is a human donor with acute or convalescent COVID-19. The donor label of this sample is uncertain.

V usage is TRBV11-3 and J usage is TRBJ2-1, with TRBD1 as a possible D gene (5 bases). V lost 3 bases, J lost 4 bases, and 13 bases lay in between. The CDR3 totals 15 residues. Germline CDR1 reads SGHNT; CDR2 reads YENEEA. The CDR3 coding sequence is TGTGCCAGCAGCTTCGGTAGGGGTTCTTACAATGAGCAGTTCTTC. Protein sequence: CASSFGRGSYNEQFF.

The V gene is TRBV10-3, the J gene TRBJ2-3; the match to TRBD2 covers 14 bases. J was trimmed by 4 bases and V by 5 bases; bases with no gene match: 8. Germline V gives CDR1 ENHRY, CDR2 SYGVKD. This CDR3 is 17 amino acids long. CDR3 amino acids: CAISPAGTSGSPDTQYF. In nucleotides, the CDR3 is TGTGCCATCAGTCCTGCCGGGACTAGCGGGAGCCCAGATACGCAGTATTTT.

The chain combines TRBV9 with TRBJ2-3; TRBD2 matches at 7 bases. Germline CDR1 SGDLS, CDR2 YYNGEE. V lost 0 bases and J lost 0; bases outside the gene matches: 4. The CDR3 is 16 amino acids. The CDR3 loop reads CASSVEGGGSTDTQYF. CDR3 sequence (DNA): TGTGCCAGCAGCGTAGAGGGCGGGGGTAGCACAGATACGCAGTATTTT.

J is TRBJ2-5 and V is TRBV6-5, with a possible D match to TRBD1 (5 bases). Trimming took 5 bases from V and 4 from J, leaving 11 bases between them. The CDR3 length is 13 residues. CDR1 is MNHEY, CDR2 SVGAGI, per germline. The CDR3 sequence: CASSRGWGETQYF. CDR3 DNA: TGTGCCAGCAGTAGGGGATGGGGAGAGACCCAGTACTTC.

V and J are TRBV5-1 and TRBJ2-2; 8 bases agree with TRBD1. J gave up 4 bases and V 4 bases, and 6 bases lay outside the gene matches. The length of the CDR3 is 15 residues. Germline loops: CDR1 SGHRS, CDR2 YFSETQ. The CDR3 region has the DNA TGCGCCAGCAGCCTGGACAGGGCCGGCACCGGGGAGCTGTTTTTT. It yields the protein CASSLDRAGTGELFF.

Remarks on this clone: The same CDR3 arises from other DNA sequences in this sample as well. This chain joins TRBV6-5 and TRBJ1-5; no definite D call. Germline V CDR1 and CDR2: MNHEY, SVGAGI. The germline V and J ends were trimmed by 3 bases and 7 bases, with 13 bases remaining between them. This CDR3 is built from 14 residues. The CDR3 loop reads CASSYSREGQPQHF. CDR3 DNA: TGTGCCAGCAGTTATTCACGGGAAGGACAGCCCCAGCATTTT.

The chain carries TRBV4-3 and TRBJ2-7, with 9 bases identical to TRBD1. Germline CDR1 and CDR2: LGHNA and YSLEER. J was trimmed by 6 bases and V by 0 bases; bases with no gene match: 9. CDR3 length equals 16 residues. The CDR3 DNA reads as TGCGCCAGCAGCCAAGACACAGGGGGCAGATTCGTCGAGCAGTACTTC. It is translated as CASSQDTGGRFVEQYF.

This chain connects TRBV9 to TRBJ1-5; 8 bases are a match to TRBD1. Germline V CDR1 and CDR2: SGDLS, YYNGEE. V shed 5 bases and J 1 base; nucleotides not matched to a gene: 5. This CDR3 region has 15 residues. CDR3 DNA sequence: TGTGCCAGCAGTCGGACAGGGAAGAGCAATCAGCCCCAGCATTTT. It yields the protein CASSRTGKSNQPQHF.

The rearrangement links TRBV5-1 to TRBJ2-5; 13 nucleotides match TRBD2. Germline V lookup: CDR1 SGHRS, CDR2 YFSETQ. The V segment lost 4 bases and the J segment 3 bases; nucleotides outside the gene matches: 9. There are 17 residues in the CDR3. CDR3 coding DNA: TGCGCCAGCAGCCCGGGACTAGCGGGGCTGAGCGAAGAGACCCAGTACTTC. It codes for CASSPGLAGLSEETQYF.

This chain uses TRBV30 with TRBJ2-3; 8 bases fit TRBD2. Germline CDR1 GTSNPN, CDR2 SVGIG (reference sequence). V dropped 3 bases and J dropped 5; count of bases not matched to a gene: 10. This CDR3 region has 15 residues. DNA of the CDR3: TGTGCCTGGAGCCTGATAGCGGGGCCCAAAGATACGCAGTATTTT. Translation: CAWSLIAGPKDTQYF.

The rearrangement uses TRBV7-9 and TRBJ2-3, with D possibly being TRBD2 (5 bases). Per germline, CDR1 SEHNR and CDR2 FQNEAQ (reference sequence). V lost 7 bases and J 1 base, leaving 12 bases between the germline ends. CDR3 size: 14 residues. The CDR3 reads CASIWGSGTDTQYF. Written as DNA, the CDR3 is TGTGCCAGCATCTGGGGTAGCGGCACAGATACGCAGTATTTT.

The chain combines TRBV2 with TRBJ1-1; 9 bases align to TRBD1. Germline CDR1 is SNHLY and CDR2 is FYNNEI. The CDR3 extends over 11 amino acids. The J segment lost 10 bases and the V segment lost 7 bases, leaving 4 bases of the junction unmatched. The DNA of the CDR3 is TGTGCCAGCATTGACAGGGGGAGAGCTTTCTTT. Its protein product is CASIDRGRAFF.

V is TRBV18 and J is TRBJ1-1; 9 nucleotides line up with TRBD1. The germline V gene encodes CDR1 KGHSH and CDR2 LQKENI. J gave up 2 bases and V 3 bases, and 7 bases lay outside the gene matches. This CDR3 region has 16 residues. CDR3 DNA sequence: TGTGCCAGCTCACCTCTCCCGGGACAGGGAAACACTGAAGCTTTCTTT. Residues: CASSPLPGQGNTEAFF. The full variable domain, completed using reference TRBV18 and TRBJ1-1, is NAGVMQNPRHLVRRRGQEARLRCSPMKGHSHVYWYRQLPEEGLKFMVYLQKENIIDESGMPKERFSAEFPKEGPSILRIQQVVRGDSAAYFCASSPLPGQGNTEAFFGQGTRLTVV.

The chain is built from TRBV2 and TRBJ2-3; 8 bases are a match to TRBD1. Germline CDR1 reads SNHLY; CDR2 reads FYNNEI. Trimming cost V 4 bases and J 3 bases; bases outside gene matches: 3. The CDR3 consists of 14 residues. The CDR3 region is CASSVTGGTDTQYF. CDR3 coding DNA: TGTGCCAGCAGTGTAACAGGGGGGACAGATACGCAGTATTTT.

The rearrangement uses TRBV4-3 and TRBJ1-1; D remains ambiguous. The V end was cut by 1 base, the J end by 3 bases, with 12 bases between. This CDR3 has 15 amino acids. Germline CDR1 and CDR2: LGHNA and YSLEER. For the CDR3, the DNA is TGCGCCAGCAGCCAAGGTCGGTCCCCATACACTGAAGCTTTCTTT. Its protein is CASSQGRSPYTEAFF.

J is TRBJ1-1 and V is TRBV7-9; D unclear. CDR1 SEHNR and CDR2 FQNEAQ come from the germline V gene (reference sequence). This CDR3 has 13 amino acids. Trimming left V 4 bases short and J 2 bases short, with 8 bases between. Here the CDR3 DNA reads TGTGCCAGCAGCTCATCAGAAAACACTGAAGCTTTCTTT. Its translation: CASSSSENTEAFF.

This clone was seen more than once but under ten times. This chain links TRBV3-1 (or the pseudogene TRBV3-2) with TRBJ1-5, with 11 bases aligning to TRBD1. The V gene's germline CDR1 is LGHDT and CDR2 YNNKEL (reference sequence). The CDR3 runs 18 residues. V shed 8 bases, J shed 0 bases, and the junction held 12 bases outside the gene matches. CDR3 loop: CASPHGTGGGNSNQPQHF. The CDR3 DNA reads as TGTGCCAGCCCCCATGGGACAGGGGGGGGAAATAGCAATCAGCCCCAGCATTTT.

The chain is built from TRBV9 and TRBJ2-3; 14 nucleotides agree with TRBD2. J gave up 1 base and V 3 bases, and 10 bases lay outside the gene matches. CDR3 length equals 19 residues. Germline V gene lookup returns CDR1 SGDLS and CDR2 YYNGEE. CDR3 DNA: TGTGCCAGCAGCGGGGAAGGGACTAGCGGGAGACTGCGCACAGATACGCAGTATTTT. Translation: CASSGEGTSGRLRTDTQYF.

CDR3 protein: CASTYSAGGPVRTQYF. The CDR3 DNA reads as TGTGCCAGCACCTACTCGGCGGGAGGGCCCGTTAGGACGCAGTATTTT. The J gene is TRBJ2-3, the V gene TRBV5-4, with 9 bases fitting TRBD2. The J segment lost 9 bases and the V segment lost 6 bases, leaving 17 bases of the junction unmatched. This CDR3 is built from 16 residues. Germline CDR1 SGHNT, CDR2 YYREEE (reference sequence).

This chain uses TRBV7-2 with TRBJ1-5; D not certain. The V end was cut by 0 bases, the J end by 6 bases, with 9 bases between. In germline, CDR1 is SGHTA, CDR2 FQGNSA. The CDR3 sequence is 14 residues long. The CDR3 DNA reads as TGTGCCAGCAGCTTAGCGTTCTCCGGTCAGCCCCAGCATTTT. It encodes CASSLAFSGQPQHF.

This clone showed up just once. The chain links TRBV24-1 to TRBJ2-5; TRBD1 agrees at 10 bases. The V gene end was trimmed by 0 bases and the J gene end by 3 bases; junction bases not matched to a gene: 6. Germline V gives CDR1 KGHDR, CDR2 SFDVKD. There are 17 residues in the CDR3. CDR3 region: CATSDLLPGQGKETQYF. The CDR3 nucleotides are TGTGCCACCAGTGATTTGCTACCGGGACAGGGGAAAGAGACCCAGTACTTC.

The genes are TRBV6-2 or TRBV6-3 and TRBJ1-4; 10 bases line up with TRBD1. The V gene end was trimmed by 6 bases and the J gene end by 8 bases; junction bases not matched to a gene: 15. Germline lookup yields CDR1 MNHEY and CDR2 SVGEGT. The CDR3 contains 17 residues. The CDR3 here is CASSRDRGPSSEEKLFF. In DNA form, the CDR3 reads TGTGCCAGCAGCCGGGACAGGGGACCCTCTTCGGAGGAAAAACTGTTTTTT.